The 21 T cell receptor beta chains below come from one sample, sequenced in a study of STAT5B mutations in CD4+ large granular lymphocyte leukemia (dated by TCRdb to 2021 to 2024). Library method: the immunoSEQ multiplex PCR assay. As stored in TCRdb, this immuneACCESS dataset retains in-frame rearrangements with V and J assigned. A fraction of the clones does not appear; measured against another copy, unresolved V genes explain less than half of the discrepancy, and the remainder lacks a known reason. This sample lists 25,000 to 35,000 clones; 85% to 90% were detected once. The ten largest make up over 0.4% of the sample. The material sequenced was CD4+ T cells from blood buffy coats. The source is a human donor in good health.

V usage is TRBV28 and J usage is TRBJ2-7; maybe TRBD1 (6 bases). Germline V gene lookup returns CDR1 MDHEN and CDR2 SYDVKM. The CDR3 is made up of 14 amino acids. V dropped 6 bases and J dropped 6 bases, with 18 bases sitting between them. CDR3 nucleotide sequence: TGTGCCAGCAGACCACAGGGATTTGCAGGCGAGCAGTACTTC. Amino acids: CASRPQGFAGEQYF. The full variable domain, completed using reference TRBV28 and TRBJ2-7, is DVKVTQSSRYLVKRTGEKVFLECVQDMDHENMFWYRQDPGLGLRLIYFSYDVKMKEKGDIPEGYSVSREKKERFSLILESASTNQTSMYLCASRPQGFAGEQYFGPGTRLTVT.

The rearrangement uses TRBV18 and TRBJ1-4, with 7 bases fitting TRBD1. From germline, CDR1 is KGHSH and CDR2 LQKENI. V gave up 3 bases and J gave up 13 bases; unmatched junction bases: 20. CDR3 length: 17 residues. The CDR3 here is CASSPLGQEGIMKGLFF. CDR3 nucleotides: TGTGCCAGCTCACCCCTAGGACAGGAAGGAATAATGAAAGGACTGTTTTTT.

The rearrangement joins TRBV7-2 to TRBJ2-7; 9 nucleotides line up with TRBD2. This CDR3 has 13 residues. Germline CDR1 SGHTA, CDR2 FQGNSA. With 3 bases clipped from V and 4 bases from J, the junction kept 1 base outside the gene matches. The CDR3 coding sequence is TGTGCCAGCAGCTTGGCGGGAGGGTACGAGCAGTACTTC. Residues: CASSLAGGYEQYF.

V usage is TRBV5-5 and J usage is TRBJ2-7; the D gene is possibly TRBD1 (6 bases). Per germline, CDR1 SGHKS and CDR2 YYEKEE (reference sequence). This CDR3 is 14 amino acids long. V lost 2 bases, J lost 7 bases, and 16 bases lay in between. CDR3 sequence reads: CASSFTGQMGEQYF. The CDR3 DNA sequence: TGTGCCAGCAGCTTTACAGGGCAAATGGGGGAGCAGTACTTC. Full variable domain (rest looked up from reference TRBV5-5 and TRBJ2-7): DAGVTQSPTHLIKTRGQQVTLRCSPISGHKSVSWYQQVLGQGPQFIFQYYEKEERGRGNFPDRFSARQFPNYSSELNVNALLLGDSALYLCASSFTGQMGEQYFGPGTRLTVT.

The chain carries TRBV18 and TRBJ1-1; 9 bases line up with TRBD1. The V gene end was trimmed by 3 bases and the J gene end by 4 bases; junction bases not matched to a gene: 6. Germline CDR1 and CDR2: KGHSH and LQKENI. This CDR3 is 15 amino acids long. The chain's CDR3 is CASSPRQGEGTEAFF. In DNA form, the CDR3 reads TGTGCCAGCTCACCGAGACAGGGGGAGGGCACTGAAGCTTTCTTT. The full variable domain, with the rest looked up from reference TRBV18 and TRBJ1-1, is NAGVMQNPRHLVRRRGQEARLRCSPMKGHSHVYWYRQLPEEGLKFMVYLQKENIIDESGMPKERFSAEFPKEGPSILRIQQVVRGDSAAYFCASSPRQGEGTEAFFGQGTRLTVV.

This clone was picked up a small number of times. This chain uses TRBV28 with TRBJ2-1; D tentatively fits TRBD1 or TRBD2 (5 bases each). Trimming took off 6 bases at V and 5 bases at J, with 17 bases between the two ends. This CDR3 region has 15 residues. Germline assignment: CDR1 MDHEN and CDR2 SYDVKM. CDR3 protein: CASSPVGRVNNEQFF. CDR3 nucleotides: TGTGCCAGCAGCCCGGTGGGGCGGGTGAACAATGAGCAGTTCTTC.

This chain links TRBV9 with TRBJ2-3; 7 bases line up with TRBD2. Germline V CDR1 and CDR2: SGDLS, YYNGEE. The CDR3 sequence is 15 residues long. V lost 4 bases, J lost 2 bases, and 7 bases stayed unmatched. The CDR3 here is CASSTRERLTDTQYF. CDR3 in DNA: TGTGCCAGCAGCACGCGGGAGCGACTCACAGATACGCAGTATTTT.

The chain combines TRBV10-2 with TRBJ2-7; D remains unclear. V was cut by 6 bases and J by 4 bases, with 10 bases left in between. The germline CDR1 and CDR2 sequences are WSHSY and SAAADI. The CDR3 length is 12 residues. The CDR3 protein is CASSRFIYEQYF. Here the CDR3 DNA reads TGCGCCAGCAGCCGATTCATTTACGAGCAGTACTTC.

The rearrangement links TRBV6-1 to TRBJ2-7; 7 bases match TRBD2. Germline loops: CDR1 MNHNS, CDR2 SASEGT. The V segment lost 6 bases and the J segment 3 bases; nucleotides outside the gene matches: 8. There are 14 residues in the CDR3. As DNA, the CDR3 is TGTGCCAGCAGCGTAACTAGCGAAGTCTACGAGCAGTACTTC. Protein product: CASSVTSEVYEQYF.

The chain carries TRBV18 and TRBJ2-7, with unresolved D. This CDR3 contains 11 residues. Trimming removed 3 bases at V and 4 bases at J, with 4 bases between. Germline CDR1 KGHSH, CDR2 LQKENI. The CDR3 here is CASSPGYEQYF. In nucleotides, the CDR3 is TGTGCCAGCTCACCGGGTTACGAGCAGTACTTC. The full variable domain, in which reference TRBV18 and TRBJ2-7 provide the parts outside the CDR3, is NAGVMQNPRHLVRRRGQEARLRCSPMKGHSHVYWYRQLPEEGLKFMVYLQKENIIDESGMPKERFSAEFPKEGPSILRIQQVVRGDSAAYFCASSPGYEQYFGPGTRLTVT.

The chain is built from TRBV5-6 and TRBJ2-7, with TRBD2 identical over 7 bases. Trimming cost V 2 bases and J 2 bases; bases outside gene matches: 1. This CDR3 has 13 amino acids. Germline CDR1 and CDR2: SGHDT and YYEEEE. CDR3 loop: CASSFGRTYEQYF. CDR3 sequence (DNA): TGTGCCAGCAGCTTCGGGAGGACCTACGAGCAGTACTTC.

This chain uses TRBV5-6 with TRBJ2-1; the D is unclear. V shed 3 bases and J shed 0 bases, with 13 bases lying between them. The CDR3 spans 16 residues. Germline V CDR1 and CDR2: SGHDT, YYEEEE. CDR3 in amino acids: CASSWWRLSSYNEQFF. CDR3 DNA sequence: TGTGCCAGCAGCTGGTGGCGTCTCAGCTCCTACAATGAGCAGTTCTTC.

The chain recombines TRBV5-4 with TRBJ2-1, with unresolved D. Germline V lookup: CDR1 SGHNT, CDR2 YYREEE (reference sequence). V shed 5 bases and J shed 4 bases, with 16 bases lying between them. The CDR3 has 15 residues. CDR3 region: CASSPDPHPYNEQFF. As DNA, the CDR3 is TGTGCCAGCAGTCCGGACCCCCACCCATACAATGAGCAGTTCTTC.

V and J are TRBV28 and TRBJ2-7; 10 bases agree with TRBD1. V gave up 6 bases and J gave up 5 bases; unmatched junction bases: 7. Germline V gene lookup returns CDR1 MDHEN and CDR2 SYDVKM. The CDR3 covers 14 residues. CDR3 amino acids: CASRRAGTGDEQYF. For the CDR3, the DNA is TGTGCCAGCAGACGTGCAGGGACAGGGGACGAGCAGTACTTC.

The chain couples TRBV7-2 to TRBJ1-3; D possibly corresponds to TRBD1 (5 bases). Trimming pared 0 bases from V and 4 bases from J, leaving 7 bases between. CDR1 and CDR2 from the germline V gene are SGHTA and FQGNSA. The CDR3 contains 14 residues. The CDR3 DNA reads TGTGCCAGCAGCTTAGCAGGGGACGGAAACACCATATATTTT. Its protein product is CASSLAGDGNTIYF.

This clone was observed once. CDR3 loop: CASSQDVGGSTDTQYF. CDR3 nucleotides: TGCGCCAGCAGCCAAGACGTAGGGGGGAGCACAGATACGCAGTATTTT. The V and J genes are TRBV4-1 and TRBJ2-3; D might be TRBD1 or TRBD2, each matching 6 bases. There are 16 residues in the CDR3. V gave up 0 bases and J gave up 0 bases, with 10 bases separating them. Germline CDR1 MGHRA, CDR2 YSYEKL.

The CDR3 region is CASSSGAPHTGELFF. CDR3 coding DNA: TGCGCCAGCAGCTCGGGAGCACCCCACACCGGGGAGCTGTTTTTT. The gene calls are TRBV5-1 and TRBJ2-2, with a possible D match to TRBD2 (6 bases). The germline V gene has CDR1 SGHRS and CDR2 YFSETQ. Trimming left V 3 bases short and J 3 bases short, with 12 bases between. This CDR3 is 15 amino acids long.

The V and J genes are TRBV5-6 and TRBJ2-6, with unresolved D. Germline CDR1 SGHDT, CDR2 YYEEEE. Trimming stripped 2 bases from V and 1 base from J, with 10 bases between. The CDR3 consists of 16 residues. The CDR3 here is CASSLITESGANVLTF. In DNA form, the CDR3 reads TGTGCCAGCAGCTTAATAACGGAGTCTGGGGCCAACGTCCTGACTTTC.

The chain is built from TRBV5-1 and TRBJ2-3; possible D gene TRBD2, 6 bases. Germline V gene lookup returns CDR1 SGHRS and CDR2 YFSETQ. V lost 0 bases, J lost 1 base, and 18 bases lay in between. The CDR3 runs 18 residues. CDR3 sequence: CASSLAARTGTGTDTQYF. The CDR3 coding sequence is TGCGCCAGCAGCTTGGCCGCTCGGACCGGGACTGGCACAGATACGCAGTATTTT.

The CDR3 reads CASTIGQGLNQPQHF. Here the CDR3 DNA reads TGTGCCAGCACCATAGGGCAGGGGTTAAATCAGCCCCAGCATTTT. The V gene is TRBV6-1, the J gene TRBJ1-5; D is possibly TRBD1 (6 bases). Trimming took off 7 bases at V and 4 bases at J, with 17 bases between the two ends. Germline V gene data show CDR1 as MNHNS and CDR2 as SASEGT. The CDR3 runs 15 residues.

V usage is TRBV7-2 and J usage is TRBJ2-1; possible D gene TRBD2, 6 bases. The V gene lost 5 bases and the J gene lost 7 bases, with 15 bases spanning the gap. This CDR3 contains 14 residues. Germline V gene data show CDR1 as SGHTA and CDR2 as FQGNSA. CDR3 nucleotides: TGTGCCAGCAGCGTGGACTACGGGGCTAATGAGCAGTTCTTC. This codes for CASSVDYGANEQFF.